The 14 T cell receptor beta chains listed next were all sequenced from one sample in a study of T cell repertoires in cytomegalovirus infection. TCRdb passed the reads through MiXCR, listing each CDR3 protein once. This sample has 150,000 to 200,000 distinct CDR3 sequences, with around 14% found just once. The sample was PBMCs. Receptors originate from a human donor in good health (CMV status not recorded). Some clones in this sample may be carry-over from other donors' samples.

This clonotype was seen only a few times. The chain is built from TRBV10-3 and TRBJ1-2; D gene unclear. Trimming cost V 6 bases and J 4 bases, with 21 bases left between them. The germline CDR1 and CDR2 sequences are ENHRY and SYGVKD. The CDR3 length is 16 residues. DNA for the CDR3: TGTGCCATCAGGGGAGACCGACTGTGGGCGGGCTATGGCTACACCTTC. It codes for CAIRGDRLWAGYGYTF.

In regard to this clonotype: A single base separates this from a much larger clone, so it may be a read error. This chain uses TRBV7-3 with TRBJ2-1; 8 positions agree with TRBD2. Germline V CDR1 and CDR2: SGHTA, FQGTGA. The CDR3 length is 15 residues. Here the CDR3 reads CARSLSSGEHNEQFF. The CDR3 DNA follows: TGTGCCAGAAGCTTAAGTAGCGGGGAACACAATGAGCAGTTCTTC.

This clonotype was seen a handful of times. The genes are TRBV19 and TRBJ1-5, with 9 positions matching TRBD1. Trimming took 5 bases from V and 3 from J; bases not matched to a gene: 5. This CDR3 has 15 amino acids. CDR1 LNHDA and CDR2 SQIVND come from the germline V gene (reference sequence). CDR3 bases: TGTGCCAGTAGTTCCGGGGACAGGGCCAATCAGCCCCAGCATTTT. Translating gives CASSSGDRANQPQHF.

The table lists this clonotype with a few counts. The J gene is TRBJ2-2, the V gene TRBV6-5, with D perhaps matching TRBD1 or TRBD2 (6 bases each). Trimming stripped 7 bases from V and 6 bases from J, with 24 bases between. Germline loops: CDR1 MNHEY, CDR2 SVGAGI. The length of the CDR3 is 17 residues. The CDR3 region has the DNA TGTGCCAGCAAAGAGAGTAACGGGGGCGGGTCACCCGGGGAGCTGTTTTTT. Residues: CASKESNGGGSPGELFF.

CDR3 nucleotides: TGTGCCAGTAGTATAAAGAAGATAGAGGGGGCCTCGAACACTGAAGCTTTCTTT. Translation gives CASSIKKIEGASNTEAFF. This chain joins TRBV19 and TRBJ1-1; TRBD1 matches 7 bases. The ends lost 2 bases at V and 1 base at J; junction bases unmatched: 13. The CDR3 loop spans 18 amino acids. CDR1 is LNHDA, CDR2 SQIVND, per germline (reference sequence).

This clonotype was picked up a small number of times. This sequence joins TRBV14 and TRBJ2-6; D not resolved. Germline lookup yields CDR1 SGHDN and CDR2 FVKESK. This CDR3 is built from 15 residues. Trimming removed 4 bases from V and 2 bases from J, with 9 bases in between. The CDR3 region has the DNA TGTGCCAGCAGCCGTTCAGGTACTGGGGCCAACGTCCTGACTTTC. Translated, it gives CASSRSGTGANVLTF.

The table lists this clonotype with many counts. V usage is TRBV7-9 and J usage is TRBJ2-3; 8 nucleotides match TRBD2. After removal of 5 bases from V and 6 bases from J, the junction contained 4 bases not matched to a gene. Germline CDR1 reads SEHNR; CDR2 reads FQNEAQ (reference sequence). The CDR3 has 13 amino acids. CDR3 in DNA: TGTGCCAGCAGCCACGGGGGGGCCGATACGCAGTATTTT. It codes for CASSHGGADTQYF.

The table lists this clonotype with a few counts. V gene TRBV14 combines with J gene TRBJ2-3; no definite D call. Germline values: CDR1 SGHDN, CDR2 FVKESK. V lost 1 base and J lost 3, with 5 bases in between. This CDR3 spans 13 amino acids. The CDR3 loop is CASSQVVTDTQYF. DNA of the CDR3: TGTGCCAGCAGCCAAGTTGTGACAGATACGCAGTATTTT.

This clonotype was seen ten or more times. The V and J genes are TRBV6-2 or TRBV6-3 and TRBJ2-6; 11 bases agree with TRBD2. From germline, CDR1 is MNHEY and CDR2 SVGEGT. The V gene end was trimmed by 8 bases and the J gene end by 2 bases; junction bases not matched to a gene: 2. This CDR3 comprises 15 residues. The CDR3 DNA reads as TGTGCCAGCGGGACTAGCGGAACTGGGGCCAACGTCCTGACTTTC. Protein: CASGTSGTGANVLTF.

This chain uses TRBV6-2 or TRBV6-3 with TRBJ2-1, with unresolved D. The germline gives CDR1 MNHEY, CDR2 SVGEGT. The CDR3 length is 18 residues. The germline V and J ends were trimmed by 0 bases and 8 bases, with 23 bases remaining between them. CDR3 region: CASSYSSLAARVGHEQFF. DNA of the CDR3: TGTGCCAGCAGTTACTCGAGCCTTGCAGCCCGCGTTGGGCATGAGCAGTTCTTC.

The chain couples TRBV27 to TRBJ2-3, with D tentatively TRBD1 (6 bases). The germline V gene has CDR1 MNHEY and CDR2 SMNVEV (reference sequence). The V end was cut by 7 bases, the J end by 4 bases, with 18 bases between. This CDR3 has 15 amino acids. The CDR3 here is CASNKHRERPDTQYF. CDR3 nucleotides: TGTGCCAGCAACAAGCACAGGGAAAGGCCAGATACGCAGTATTTT.

This clonotype came up a few times. The J gene is TRBJ1-1, the V gene TRBV6-5, with D possibly being TRBD1 (5 bases). Per the germline V gene, CDR1 is MNHEY and CDR2 is SVGAGI. CDR3 length equals 13 residues. V lost 6 bases to trimming and J lost 4 bases, with 12 bases between them. DNA for the CDR3: TGTGCCAGCAGAACAGGTCCTTCCACTGAAGCTTTCTTT. This gives the protein CASRTGPSTEAFF.

This clonotype has a count of ten or more. The chain uses TRBV19 and TRBJ2-7, with D possibly matching TRBD1 (6 bases). V was cut by 4 bases and J by 3 bases, with 16 bases left in between. The CDR3 runs to 15 residues. CDR1 and CDR2 (germline): LNHDA, SQIVND (reference sequence). The CDR3 DNA reads TGTGCCAGTAGTAGGACAGTTAACCGGGACTACGAGCAGTACTTC. This codes for CASSRTVNRDYEQYF.

The chain joins TRBV19 to TRBJ2-1; 8 nucleotides agree with TRBD2. V trimming: 3 bases; J trimming: 4 bases; junction bases outside the gene matches: 8. The CDR3 has 16 residues. Germline V gene data show CDR1 as LNHDA and CDR2 as SQIVND (reference sequence). The CDR3 nucleotides are TGTGCCAGTAGTATTATAGGTAGCGGGATTTACAATGAGCAGTTCTTC. Translation: CASSIIGSGIYNEQFF.